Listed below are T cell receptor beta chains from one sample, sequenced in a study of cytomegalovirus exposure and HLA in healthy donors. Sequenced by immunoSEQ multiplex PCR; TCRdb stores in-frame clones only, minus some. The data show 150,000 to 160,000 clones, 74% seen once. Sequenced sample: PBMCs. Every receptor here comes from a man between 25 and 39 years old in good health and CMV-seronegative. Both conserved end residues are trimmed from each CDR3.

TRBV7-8 ASSLGTGGIQETQY
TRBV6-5 ASTSGGSAWETQY
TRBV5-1 ASSSGAGEAGGETQY
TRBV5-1 ASSEGQNEQY
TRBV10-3 AISEFKGNFYEQY
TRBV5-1 ASSLGDSRMNTEAF
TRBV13 ASSPRGNYGYT
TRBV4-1 ASSQAGGNEQY
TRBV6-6 ASTEQGLYEQY
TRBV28 ASSSRGRGNTEAF
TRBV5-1 ASSWGQNTEAF
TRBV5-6 ASRFFGSYEQY
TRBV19 ASRPQGNAYNEQF
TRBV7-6 ASSADRFFEQY
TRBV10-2 ASSELASGYYEQY
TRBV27 ASSFGAGGLIYEQY
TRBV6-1 ASRDTLYGYT
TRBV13 ASSPGLAGEETQY
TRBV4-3 ASSQDVRFYGYT
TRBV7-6 ASRPGVFETQY